The rows below give T cell receptor beta chains drawn from one sample of a study of cytomegalovirus exposure and HLA in healthy donors. Profiling relied on immunoSEQ multiplex PCR, and the TCRdb table lists in-frame clones only, not all of them. In the table there are about 63,000 clones, 95% of which are singletons. Sequenced: PBMCs. The receptors were gathered from a woman aged 18-29 years in good health and CMV-seropositive. Each CDR3 is given with its conserved first and last residue. Each record gives: clone size, D gene, V gene, J gene, CDR3 protein, CDR3 DNA. A D gene is named only where the DNA matches it firmly. Size is omitted from some rows. Given values are once, few, many or a class for expanded clones.

abundance: -
d_gene: -
v_gene: TRBV29-1
j_gene: TRBJ2-5
CDR3aa: CSVNLGGETQYF
CDR3nt: TGCAGCGTTAATCTAGGAGGAGAGACCCAGTACTTC

abundance: -
d_gene: -
v_gene: TRBV5-1
j_gene: TRBJ1-5
CDR3aa: CASSLDTGRAQPQHF
CDR3nt: TGCGCCAGCAGCTTGGATACAGGGAGGGCTCAGCCCCAGCATTTT

abundance: -
d_gene: -
v_gene: TRBV28
j_gene: TRBJ1-4
CDR3aa: CASSSWSDSLYLFF
CDR3nt: TGTGCCAGCAGTTCCTGGTCCGACAGCCTGTATCTGTTTTTT

abundance: -
d_gene: TRBD1
v_gene: TRBV13
j_gene: TRBJ2-7
CDR3aa: CASSYGQGGYEQYF
CDR3nt: TGTGCCAGCAGCTATGGACAGGGTGGTTACGAGCAGTACTTC

abundance: -
d_gene: -
v_gene: TRBV7-3
j_gene: TRBJ2-7
CDR3aa: CASSLTGVGEQYF
CDR3nt: TGTGCCAGCAGCTTAACAGGGGTAGGCGAGCAGTACTTC

abundance: once
d_gene: TRBD1
v_gene: TRBV27
j_gene: TRBJ1-6
CDR3aa: CASTGTANSPLHF
CDR3nt: TGTGCCAGCACCGGGACAGCAAATTCACCCCTCCACTTT

abundance: -
d_gene: -
v_gene: TRBV15
j_gene: TRBJ1-4
CDR3aa: CATSRDLRGTNEKLFF
CDR3nt: TGTGCCACCAGCAGAGATCTCCGGGGGACTAATGAAAAACTGTTTTTT

abundance: once
d_gene: -
v_gene: TRBV6-5
j_gene: TRBJ1-1
CDR3aa: CASRPSYERDTEAFF
CDR3nt: TGTGCCAGCAGGCCTAGTTACGAGAGGGACACTGAAGCTTTCTTT

abundance: -
d_gene: -
v_gene: TRBV6-6
j_gene: TRBJ1-1
CDR3aa: CASSAYGRDTEAFF
CDR3nt: TGTGCCAGCAGTGCCTATGGGCGAGACACTGAAGCTTTCTTT

abundance: -
d_gene: TRBD1
v_gene: TRBV28
j_gene: TRBJ1-4
CDR3aa: CASSRPGQGNEKLFF
CDR3nt: TGTGCCAGCAGTCGACCGGGACAGGGTAATGAAAAACTGTTTTTT

abundance: once
d_gene: TRBD1
v_gene: TRBV27
j_gene: TRBJ1-6
CDR3aa: CASSGRQGYNSPLHF
CDR3nt: TGTGCCAGCAGTGGAAGACAGGGATATAATTCACCCCTCCACTTT

abundance: -
d_gene: -
v_gene: TRBV5-1
j_gene: TRBJ1-1
CDR3aa: CASSTWTDTEAFF
CDR3nt: TGCGCCAGCAGCACCTGGACAGACACTGAAGCTTTCTTT

abundance: -
d_gene: TRBD1
v_gene: TRBV28
j_gene: TRBJ1-1
CDR3aa: CASSYGTGWGNTEAFF
CDR3nt: TGTGCCAGCAGTTACGGGACAGGGTGGGGGAACACTGAAGCTTTCTTT

abundance: few
d_gene: -
v_gene: TRBV5-4
j_gene: TRBJ2-2
CDR3aa: CASSLGRSNTGELFF
CDR3nt: TGTGCCAGCAGCTTGGGCAGGTCGAACACCGGGGAGCTGTTTTTT

abundance: -
d_gene: -
v_gene: TRBV7-9
j_gene: TRBJ1-3
CDR3aa: CASSRTIQGSGNTIYF
CDR3nt: TGTGCCAGCAGCCGTACTATTCAGGGCTCTGGAAACACCATATATTTT

abundance: -
d_gene: -
v_gene: TRBV9
j_gene: TRBJ2-5
CDR3aa: CASSVATGVRETQYF
CDR3nt: TGTGCCAGCAGCGTAGCCACCGGGGTCAGGGAGACCCAGTACTTC

abundance: -
d_gene: -
v_gene: TRBV18
j_gene: TRBJ1-1
CDR3aa: CASSARGANTEAFF
CDR3nt: TGTGCCAGCTCAGCCCGGGGAGCCAACACTGAAGCTTTCTTT

abundance: -
d_gene: -
v_gene: TRBV4-1
j_gene: TRBJ2-7
CDR3aa: CASSQDLFYEQYF
CDR3nt: TGCGCCAGCAGCCAAGACCTCTTCTACGAGCAGTACTTC

abundance: -
d_gene: TRBD1
v_gene: TRBV7-8
j_gene: TRBJ1-2
CDR3aa: CASSTTRTGLNYGYTF
CDR3nt: TGTGCCAGCAGCACAACGAGGACAGGGCTGAACTATGGCTACACCTTC

abundance: -
d_gene: -
v_gene: TRBV30
j_gene: TRBJ1-1
CDR3aa: CAWSLDSLVTEAFF
CDR3nt: TGTGCCTGGAGTTTGGATAGCCTGGTCACTGAAGCTTTCTTT

abundance: -
d_gene: -
v_gene: TRBV4-2
j_gene: TRBJ2-7
CDR3aa: CASSQEEQIYYEQYF
CDR3nt: TGTGCCAGCAGCCAAGAGGAGCAGATTTACTACGAGCAGTACTTC

abundance: -
d_gene: -
v_gene: TRBV7-9
j_gene: TRBJ2-1
CDR3aa: CASSSNNEQFF
CDR3nt: TGTGCCAGCAGCTCAAACAATGAGCAGTTCTTC

abundance: -
d_gene: -
v_gene: TRBV28
j_gene: TRBJ1-2
CDR3aa: CASSLLGRDYGYTF
CDR3nt: TGTGCCAGCAGTCTCCTGGGCAGGGACTATGGCTACACCTTC

abundance: -
d_gene: -
v_gene: TRBV2
j_gene: TRBJ2-5
CDR3aa: CASSGAGYLPEQYF
CDR3nt: TGTGCCAGCAGTGGCGCGGGTTACCTACCTGAGCAGTACTTC

abundance: once
d_gene: TRBD2
v_gene: TRBV18
j_gene: TRBJ2-1
CDR3aa: CASFPEKREGYNEQFF
CDR3nt: TGTGCCAGCTTCCCAGAGAAGCGGGAGGGGTACAATGAGCAGTTCTTC

abundance: -
d_gene: -
v_gene: TRBV29-1
j_gene: TRBJ2-2
CDR3aa: CSVVQDTGELFF
CDR3nt: TGCAGCGTTGTGCAGGACACCGGGGAGCTGTTTTTT

abundance: once
d_gene: TRBD1
v_gene: TRBV5-6
j_gene: TRBJ1-2
CDR3aa: CASSSRQGINYGYTF
CDR3nt: TGTGCCAGCAGCTCAAGACAGGGAATTAACTATGGCTACACCTTC

abundance: -
d_gene: -
v_gene: TRBV19
j_gene: TRBJ1-2
CDR3aa: CASMGTGSFVSRHGYTF
CDR3nt: TGTGCCAGTATGGGTACAGGGTCGTTTGTTTCTCGGCATGGCTACACCTTC

abundance: -
d_gene: -
v_gene: TRBV5-4
j_gene: TRBJ1-1
CDR3aa: CVARSMNTEAFF
CDR3nt: TGTGTTGCCCGCAGTATGAACACTGAAGCTTTCTTT

abundance: -
d_gene: TRBD1
v_gene: TRBV27
j_gene: TRBJ2-7
CDR3aa: CASRAGGFVGDYEQYF
CDR3nt: TGTGCCAGCAGGGCAGGGGGTTTCGTAGGGGACTACGAGCAGTACTTC

abundance: -
d_gene: -
v_gene: TRBV19
j_gene: TRBJ2-7
CDR3aa: CASSIDRPGEQYF
CDR3nt: TGTGCCAGTAGTATAGACCGGCCGGGCGAGCAGTACTTC

abundance: -
d_gene: -
v_gene: TRBV7-2
j_gene: TRBJ2-1
CDR3aa: CASSFTRGHNEQFF
CDR3nt: TGTGCCAGCAGCTTTACGCGGGGCCACAATGAGCAGTTCTTC

abundance: -
d_gene: TRBD2
v_gene: TRBV7-9
j_gene: TRBJ2-3
CDR3aa: CASSISWSGISTDTQYF
CDR3nt: TGTGCCAGCAGCATAAGTTGGAGCGGGATAAGCACAGATACGCAGTATTTT

abundance: once
d_gene: -
v_gene: TRBV30
j_gene: TRBJ1-2
CDR3aa: CAWANEPGAYGYTF
CDR3nt: TGTGCCTGGGCTAACGAACCTGGGGCGTATGGCTACACCTTC

abundance: -
d_gene: TRBD2
v_gene: TRBV28
j_gene: TRBJ2-1
CDR3aa: CASSTTSGKDEQFF
CDR3nt: TGTGCCAGCAGTACGACTAGCGGGAAGGATGAGCAGTTCTTC

abundance: -
d_gene: -
v_gene: TRBV30
j_gene: TRBJ1-1
CDR3aa: CAWTEGESTEAFF
CDR3nt: TGTGCCTGGACGGAGGGAGAGTCCACTGAAGCTTTCTTT

abundance: -
d_gene: -
v_gene: TRBV11-2
j_gene: TRBJ1-1
CDR3aa: CASSLHGTEAFF
CDR3nt: TGTGCCAGCAGCTTGCACGGCACTGAAGCTTTCTTT

abundance: once
d_gene: TRBD2
v_gene: TRBV5-4
j_gene: TRBJ2-5
CDR3aa: CASRAGGPGSETQYF
CDR3nt: TGTGCCAGCCGTGCGGGGGGGCCCGGGTCGGAGACCCAGTACTTC

abundance: -
d_gene: TRBD2
v_gene: TRBV5-4
j_gene: TRBJ2-1
CDR3aa: CASGLARNTQTNEQFF
CDR3nt: TGTGCCTCCGGACTAGCGAGGAATACTCAAACCAATGAGCAGTTCTTC

abundance: -
d_gene: -
v_gene: TRBV5-1
j_gene: TRBJ1-3
CDR3aa: CASSPRDGLPIYF
CDR3nt: TGCGCCAGCAGCCCCAGGGACGGACTACCCATATATTTT

abundance: -
d_gene: TRBD2
v_gene: TRBV29-1
j_gene: TRBJ2-6
CDR3aa: CSVEEGQAGGRANVLTF
CDR3nt: TGCAGCGTTGAAGAGGGGCAGGCGGGGGGACGGGCCAACGTCCTGACTTTC

abundance: -
d_gene: -
v_gene: TRBV18
j_gene: TRBJ1-1
CDR3aa: CASSQGITEAFF
CDR3nt: TGTGCCAGCTCACAGGGGATCACTGAAGCTTTCTTT

abundance: -
d_gene: TRBD1
v_gene: TRBV11-2
j_gene: TRBJ2-3
CDR3aa: CASSLGTGQYF
CDR3nt: TGTGCCAGCAGCTTAGGGACAGGGCAGTATTTT

abundance: once
d_gene: TRBD2
v_gene: TRBV7-2
j_gene: TRBJ2-2
CDR3aa: CASSLRAGEELFF
CDR3nt: TGTGCCAGCAGCTTAAGAGCGGGGGAGGAGCTGTTTTTT

abundance: -
d_gene: -
v_gene: TRBV5-4
j_gene: TRBJ1-1
CDR3aa: CASSFGGGNTEAFF
CDR3nt: TGTGCCAGCAGTTTCGGGGGAGGGAACACTGAAGCTTTCTTT